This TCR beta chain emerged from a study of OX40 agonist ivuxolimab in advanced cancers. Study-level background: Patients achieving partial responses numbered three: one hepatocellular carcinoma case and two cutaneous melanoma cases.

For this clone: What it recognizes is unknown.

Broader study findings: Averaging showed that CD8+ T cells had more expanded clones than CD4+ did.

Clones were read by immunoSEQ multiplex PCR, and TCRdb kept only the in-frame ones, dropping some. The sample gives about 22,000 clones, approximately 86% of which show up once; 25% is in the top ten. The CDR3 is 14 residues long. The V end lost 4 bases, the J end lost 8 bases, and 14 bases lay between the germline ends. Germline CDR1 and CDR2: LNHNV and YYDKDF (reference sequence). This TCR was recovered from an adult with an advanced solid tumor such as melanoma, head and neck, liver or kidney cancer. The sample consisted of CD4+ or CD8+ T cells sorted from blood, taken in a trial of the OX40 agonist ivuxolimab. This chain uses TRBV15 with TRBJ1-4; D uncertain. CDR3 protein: CATSKLGLGEKLFF. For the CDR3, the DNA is TGTGCCACCAGCAAACTTGGACTAGGGGAAAAACTGTTTTTT.